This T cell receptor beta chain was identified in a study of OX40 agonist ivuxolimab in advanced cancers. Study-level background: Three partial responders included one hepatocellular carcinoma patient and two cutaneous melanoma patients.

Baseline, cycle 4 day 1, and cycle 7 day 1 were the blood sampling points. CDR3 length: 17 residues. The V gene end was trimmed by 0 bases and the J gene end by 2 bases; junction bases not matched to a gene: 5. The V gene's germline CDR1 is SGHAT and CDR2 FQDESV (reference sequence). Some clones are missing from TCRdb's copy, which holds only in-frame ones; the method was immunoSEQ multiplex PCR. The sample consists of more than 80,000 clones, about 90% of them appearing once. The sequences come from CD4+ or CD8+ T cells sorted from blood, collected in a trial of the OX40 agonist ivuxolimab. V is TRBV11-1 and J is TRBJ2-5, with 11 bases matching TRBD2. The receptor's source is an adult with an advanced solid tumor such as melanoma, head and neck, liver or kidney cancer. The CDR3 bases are TGTGCCAGCAGCTTAGCCTTTAGCGGGGGGGGGCAAGAGACCCAGTACTTC. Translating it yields CASSLAFSGGGQETQYF. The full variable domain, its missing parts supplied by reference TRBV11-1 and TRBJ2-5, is EAEVAQSPRYKITEKSQAVAFWCDPISGHATLYWYRQILGQGPELLVQFQDESVVDDSQLPKDRFSAERLKGVDSTLKIQPAELGDSAMYLCASSLAFSGGGQETQYFGPGTRLLVL.